The TCR beta chain under discussion was sequenced for a study of blood T cell repertoires in COVID-19. Across the study: Researchers got acute and convalescent COVID-19 samples from the United States, Italy and Spain. In each case, the material was cDNA or gDNA derived from T cells, B-cell-depleted T cells, or PBMCs.

Under the authors' procedure: Estimates of nucleated cell counts were drawn from the amplification of reference gene primers. The assay was immunoSEQ multiplex PCR, and TCRdb's table has in-frame clones only and misses some. The V and J calls and clone size come from that table; D and trimming were worked out from the DNA. This repertoire shows 60,000 to 75,000 clones, 75% to 90% found once; its top ten account for about a third. The V gene's germline CDR1 is SGHAT and CDR2 FQNNGV. The J segment lost 9 bases and the V segment lost 4 bases, leaving 8 bases of the junction unmatched. The CDR3 is made up of 15 amino acids.

Input material: peripheral blood. J is TRBJ2-6 and V is TRBV11-2, with 8 bases that match TRBD2. The receptor was isolated from a woman of 80 years or more with active or convalescent COVID-19. CDR3 sequence reads: CASSSDGGAGNVLTF. The CDR3 DNA reads TGTGCCAGCAGCTCCGACGGGGGGGCTGGCAACGTCCTGACTTTC. Drawing the rest from reference TRBV11-2 and TRBJ2-6, the complete variable domain is EAGVAQSPRYKIIEKRQSVAFWCNPISGHATLYWYQQILGQGPKLLIQFQNNGVVDDSQLPKDRFSAERLKGVDSTLKIQPAKLEDSAVYLCASSSDGGAGNVLTFGAGSRLTVL.